These 9 T cell receptor beta chains came from one sample sequenced in a study of blood T cells in healthy people across ages. A second PCR, run for about 7 to 11 cycles, used a sample-barcoded 5' primer plus a J-beta primer mix. MiXCR was run by TCRdb on the 5' RACE reads, yielding one entry per CDR3 protein. The table shows 750,000 to 950,000 distinct CDR3 sequences, with under 35% occurring only once. The sample also formed part of further work on T cells of mothers and their children.

Material: blood. The receptors originated from a woman aged 40 to 55 in good health.

This clonotype was counted ten times or more. A much larger clone is a single base away; this may be a read error. The genes are TRBV20-1 and TRBJ2-1; D assignment may be TRBD1 or TRBD2 (6 bases each). The J call could be wrong; TRBJ2-7 is a better fit for the DNA end. The CDR3 totals 15 residues. Germline V lookup: CDR1 DFQATT, CDR2 SNEGSKA (reference sequence). The CDR3 region is CSAFDGGLSYNEQYF. The CDR3 DNA follows: TGCAGTGCTTTTGACGGGGGCCTCTCCTACAATGAGCAGTACTTC.

The V gene is TRBV5-1, the J gene TRBJ2-1; 9 bases match TRBD1. Germline CDR1 and CDR2: SGHRS and YFSETQ. The V and J ends lost 7 bases and 8 bases, in that order; junction bases with no gene match: 10. CDR3 length: 14 residues. The CDR3 sequence is CASSSIQGAHEQFF. The DNA for the CDR3 is TGCGCCAGCTCGTCAATACAGGGGGCCCATGAGCAGTTCTTC.

This clonotype was recorded a few times. The rearrangement uses TRBV5-6 and TRBJ2-7; D not resolved. Trimming took 4 bases from V and 6 from J, leaving 14 bases between them. The CDR3 is 13 amino acids. CDR1 SGHDT and CDR2 YYEEEE come from the germline V gene. This CDR3 is CASSPEGYSEQYF. CDR3 DNA: TGTGCCAGCAGCCCAGAAGGATATAGCGAGCAGTACTTC.

This chain links TRBV24-1 with TRBJ2-1; D gene unclear. Trimming took off 3 bases at V and 9 bases at J, with 26 bases between the two ends. The CDR3 is 18 residues long. Germline-derived CDR1 and CDR2 are KGHDR and SFDVKD. The CDR3 loop is CATSDPRTDTTLLGEQFF. CDR3 nucleotide sequence: TGTGCCACCAGTGATCCCCGTACCGATACTACCTTGCTGGGTGAGCAGTTCTTC.

This clonotype came up a few times. The chain combines TRBV27 with TRBJ1-1, with 8 nucleotides matching TRBD1. This CDR3 is 15 amino acids long. Trimming removed 3 bases from V and 5 bases from J; junction bases left unmatched: 8. Germline values: CDR1 MNHEY, CDR2 SMNVEV (reference sequence). The CDR3 loop reads CASSLTSGGWTEAFF. For the CDR3, the DNA is TGTGCCAGCAGTTTGACCTCAGGGGGCTGGACTGAAGCTTTCTTT.

This chain uses TRBV12-3 or TRBV12-4 with TRBJ1-3; the D is unclear. V was trimmed by 6 bases and J by 3 bases, leaving 12 bases between them. The CDR3 runs to 14 residues. CDR3 in DNA: TGTGCCAGCAGGGCGGGATCCTTTGGAAACACCATATATTTT. Protein: CASRAGSFGNTIYF.

This clonotype was counted at least ten times. V gene TRBV29-1 combines with J gene TRBJ2-3, with D possibly matching TRBD1 (5 bases). The germline gives CDR1 SQVTM, CDR2 ANQGSEA. V lost 6 bases, J lost 0 bases, and 16 bases lay in between. CDR3 size: 15 residues. The DNA for the CDR3 is TGCAGCGTCGACTGGGGCGGCGGAAGCACAGATACGCAGTATTTT. Translation: CSVDWGGGSTDTQYF.

This clonotype was picked up many times. The chain couples TRBV7-2 to TRBJ2-1, with D tentatively TRBD2 (6 bases). Germline V CDR1 and CDR2: SGHTA, FQGNSA. With 3 bases removed from V and 0 bases from J, the gap between germline ends came to 9 bases. There are 15 residues in the CDR3. The CDR3 nucleotides are TGTGCCAGCAGCTTGGTGGGGGGCTCCTACAATGAGCAGTTCTTC. It yields the protein CASSLVGGSYNEQFF.

The DNA of the CDR3 is TGCAGTGCTAGAGATCCCAACAGGGCGATGACGAATGAGCAGTTCTTC. It is translated as CSARDPNRAMTNEQFF. This chain uses TRBV20-1 with TRBJ2-1, with D possibly TRBD1 on 6 matching bases. The CDR3 is 16 amino acids. Germline V gene lookup returns CDR1 DFQATT and CDR2 SNEGSKA (reference sequence). Trimming took 0 bases from V and 7 from J, leaving 19 bases between them.